This TCR beta chain was observed in a study of T cell clusters in autoimmune cytopenias. Study background: Per sample, median TRB depth was around 51,000 reads, yielding a median 2,350 distinct clonotypes.

One tube held mixed TRB-A and TRB-B primer pools for touch-down PCR. From the multiplex PCR reads, TCRdb lists one entry per CDR3 protein and no DNA. The specimen's table records around 6,200 distinct CDR3 sequences. Tens of thousands of genome equivalents of blood DNA were amplified for TRB. The CDR3 totals 15 residues. Germline V gene sequence: CDR1 SGHDN, CDR2 FVKESK. The same data also went into a second study, on T cell repertoires in aging, cancer and after chemotherapy. That paper states: Median generation probability rose over the chemotherapy interval in each cancer cohort, suggesting rebound thymic output.

The chain is built from TRBV14 and TRBJ1-3; TCRdb's D call of TRBD1 is untestable without DNA. This clonotype originated in a human donor in good health. The specimen was peripheral blood. The CDR3 loop reads CASSQEGGSRNTIYF.